A selection of T cell receptor beta chains follows, all from one sample in a study of T cell responses to AZD1222 COVID-19 vaccine. Libraries were prepared by immunoSEQ multiplex PCR; TCRdb keeps only in-frame clonotypes and omits some of them. The data show about 110,000 clones, around 88% seen once. Sequenced material: peripheral blood, taken 28 days after the second AZD1222 dose. These receptors were obtained from an adult who received the AZD1222 COVID-19 vaccine. Each CDR3 is given with its conserved first and last residue. The D gene is left open where the match is weak.

v_gene: TRBV6-1
j_gene: TRBJ1-4
d_gene: .
CDR3nt: TGTGCCAGCAGTGACGGACGGATAACTAATGAAAAACTGTTTTTT
CDR3aa: CASSDGRITNEKLFF

v_gene: TRBV12-3/TRBV12-4
j_gene: TRBJ1-2
d_gene: .
CDR3nt: TGTGCCAGCAGCCTGGGGATGGGGTATGGCTACACCTTC
CDR3aa: CASSLGMGYGYTF

v_gene: TRBV5-4
j_gene: TRBJ1-6
d_gene: .
CDR3nt: TGTGCCAGCAGCACAATCGGCGAGGGCTCTTTGGGCTCACCCCTCCACTTT
CDR3aa: CASSTIGEGSLGSPLHF

v_gene: TRBV28
j_gene: TRBJ2-7
d_gene: .
CDR3nt: TGTGCCAGCAGTCCCCTCGACAGCTACTACGAGCAGTACTTC
CDR3aa: CASSPLDSYYEQYF

v_gene: TRBV6-2/TRBV6-3
j_gene: TRBJ2-7
d_gene: .
CDR3nt: TGTGCCAGCAGTTGGACCTACGAGCAGTACTTC
CDR3aa: CASSWTYEQYF

v_gene: TRBV4-2
j_gene: TRBJ1-1
d_gene: .
CDR3nt: TGTGCCAGCAGCCAAGTTGAGGGATGGACCGCTGAAGCTTTCTTT
CDR3aa: CASSQVEGWTAEAFF

v_gene: TRBV12-3/TRBV12-4
j_gene: TRBJ2-2
d_gene: .
CDR3nt: TGTGCCAGCAGTTTAAGGGACACCGGGGAGCTGTTTTTT
CDR3aa: CASSLRDTGELFF

v_gene: TRBV7-2
j_gene: TRBJ2-5
d_gene: .
CDR3nt: TGTGCCAGCAGCCCGCGAGCGAGGGGGGGGACCCAGTACTTC
CDR3aa: CASSPRARGGTQYF

v_gene: TRBV7-9
j_gene: TRBJ1-5
d_gene: .
CDR3nt: TGTGCCAGCAGCTGGATGGGCGACAATCAGCCCCAGCATTTT
CDR3aa: CASSWMGDNQPQHF

v_gene: TRBV6-5
j_gene: TRBJ2-7
d_gene: .
CDR3nt: TGTGCCAGCCAGACTAGTTCCTACGAGCAGTACTTC
CDR3aa: CASQTSSYEQYF

v_gene: TRBV19
j_gene: TRBJ2-2
d_gene: .
CDR3nt: TGTGCCAGTAGTATCCCCCGAGCGAACACCGGGGAGCTGTTTTTT
CDR3aa: CASSIPRANTGELFF

v_gene: TRBV5-4
j_gene: TRBJ1-1
d_gene: .
CDR3nt: TGTGCCAGCAGCGGGCGGAACACTGAAGCTTTCTTT
CDR3aa: CASSGRNTEAFF